The clone carrying this T cell receptor (beta chain) appeared many times. Its antigen is currently unknown. There are 15 residues in the CDR3. V dropped 0 bases and J dropped 3 bases, with 11 bases sitting between them. The germline V gene encodes CDR1 LGHNA and CDR2 YSLEER. This sample stems from a study of neurological immune-mediated disorders. Study outcomes and limitations: Association with the multiple sclerosis repertoire cluster was not found for any clinical or MRI feature.

TCRdb itself ran the 5' RACE reads through MiXCR, one entry per CDR3 protein. The table has around 130,000 distinct CDR3 sequences, roughly 3.2% seen once. The chain uses TRBV4-3 and TRBJ1-1; tentatively, D is TRBD1 (5 bases). The source of this sequence is a woman aged 25 to 39 with multiple sclerosis. The sequenced sample was PBMCs. The CDR3 protein is CASSQEAGEYTEAFF. The DNA for the CDR3 is TGCGCCAGCAGCCAAGAGGCGGGGGAGTACACTGAAGCTTTCTTT.